Presented here are 6 T cell receptor beta chains from one specimen sequenced in a study of control samples from healthy donors and cancer patients. The protocol was immunoSEQ multiplex PCR, while the TCRdb copy is restricted to in-frame clones and leaves out a portion. The data show about 170,000 clones, about 94% seen once. The specimen sequenced was blood. Receptor source: a woman in her sixties or seventies in good health.

V usage is TRBV7-9 and J usage is TRBJ1-6; D might be TRBD1 (5 bases). The CDR3 runs 16 residues. The V and J ends lost 2 bases and 9 bases respectively, with 17 bases between them. CDR1 and CDR2 (germline): SEHNR, FQNEAQ (reference sequence). CDR3 nucleotide sequence: TGTGCCAGCAGCTTACGGGAAGCAGGGAGCGGTTCACCCCTCCACTTT. Amino acids: CASSLREAGSGSPLHF. The variable domain in full, with the rest retrieved from reference TRBV7-9 and TRBJ1-6, is DTGVSQNPRHKITKRGQNVTFRCDPISEHNRLYWYRQTLGQGPEFLTYFQNEAQLEKSRLLSDRFSAERPKGSFSTLEIQRTEQGDSAMYLCASSLREAGSGSPLHFGNGTRLTVT.

This chain joins TRBV5-1 and TRBJ1-1, with D tentatively TRBD1 (5 bases). CDR1 and CDR2 from the germline V gene are SGHRS and YFSETQ. V was shortened by 3 bases and J by 5 bases, with 11 bases between the two germline ends. This CDR3 is 13 amino acids long. The CDR3 loop is CASSWVRGTEAFF. CDR3 bases: TGCGCCAGCAGCTGGGTTAGGGGTACTGAAGCTTTCTTT.

This chain joins TRBV7-7 and TRBJ2-1; TRBD1 agrees at 11 bases. The CDR3 runs 15 residues. CDR1 and CDR2 (germline): SSHAT, FNYEAQ (reference sequence). J gave up 5 bases and V 3 bases, and 3 bases lay outside the gene matches. This chain's CDR3 is CASSFTGQGDNEQFF. DNA for the CDR3: TGTGCCAGCAGCTTTACGGGACAGGGGGACAATGAGCAGTTCTTC.

This clone was detected only once. V and J are TRBV3-1 (or the pseudogene TRBV3-2) and TRBJ1-1; 8 positions match TRBD1. The germline gives CDR1 LGHDT, CDR2 YNNKEL (reference sequence). The CDR3 sequence is 14 residues long. The J segment lost 1 base and the V segment lost 5 bases, leaving 3 bases of the junction unmatched. The CDR3 is CASSIQGGNTEAFF. The CDR3 DNA reads TGTGCCAGCAGCATACAGGGGGGGAACACTGAAGCTTTCTTT.

The CDR3 here is CASSLSKETQYF. In nucleotides, the CDR3 is TGTGCCAGCAGCCTTAGCAAGGAGACCCAGTACTTC. The chain couples TRBV6-5 to TRBJ2-5; no clear D. This CDR3 comprises 12 residues. Trimming cost V 6 bases and J 5 bases, with 10 bases left between them. Germline assignment: CDR1 MNHEY and CDR2 SVGAGI.

The chain recombines TRBV5-1 with TRBJ1-1; no firm D call. Trimming removed 0 bases at V and 8 bases at J, with 14 bases between. The CDR3 loop spans 14 amino acids. Per germline, CDR1 SGHRS and CDR2 YFSETQ. In DNA, the CDR3 is TGCGCCAGCAGCTTGGCCCCCGAAAAGGGAGAAGCTTTCTTT. Amino acids: CASSLAPEKGEAFF.